This TCR beta chain was retrieved from a study of T cell responses to AZD1222 COVID-19 vaccine. The study, taken as a whole, reports: Variant regions that are unmutated are reportedly the target of nearly half of spike-specific TCRs. Seropositive at baseline were only a handful of AZD1222 recipients.

Repertoires were generated with immunoSEQ multiplex PCR, while TCRdb's copy carries only in-frame clones and drops some. This table has approximately 140,000 clones, roughly 90% appearing once. Trimming took off 4 bases at V and 2 bases at J, with 16 bases between the two ends. Per the germline V gene, CDR1 is SGHNT and CDR2 is YYREEE (reference sequence). There are 15 residues in the CDR3. This clone appeared a few times. Its antigen is unknown. This TCR came from an adult who received the AZD1222 COVID-19 vaccine. V usage is TRBV5-4 and J usage is TRBJ2-7; TRBD1 might be the D (6 bases). The specimen comprised peripheral blood, sampled 28 days after the second AZD1222 dose. The CDR3 protein is CASSQTGGKAYEQYF. The CDR3 DNA reads TGTGCCAGCAGCCAGACAGGTGGGAAAGCCTACGAGCAGTACTTC. Drawing the rest from reference TRBV5-4 and TRBJ2-7, the complete variable domain is ETGVTQSPTHLIKTRGQQVTLRCSSQSGHNTVSWYQQALGQGPQFIFQYYREEENGRGNFPPRFSGLQFPNYSSELNVNALELDDSALYLCASSQTGGKAYEQYFGPGTRLTVT.